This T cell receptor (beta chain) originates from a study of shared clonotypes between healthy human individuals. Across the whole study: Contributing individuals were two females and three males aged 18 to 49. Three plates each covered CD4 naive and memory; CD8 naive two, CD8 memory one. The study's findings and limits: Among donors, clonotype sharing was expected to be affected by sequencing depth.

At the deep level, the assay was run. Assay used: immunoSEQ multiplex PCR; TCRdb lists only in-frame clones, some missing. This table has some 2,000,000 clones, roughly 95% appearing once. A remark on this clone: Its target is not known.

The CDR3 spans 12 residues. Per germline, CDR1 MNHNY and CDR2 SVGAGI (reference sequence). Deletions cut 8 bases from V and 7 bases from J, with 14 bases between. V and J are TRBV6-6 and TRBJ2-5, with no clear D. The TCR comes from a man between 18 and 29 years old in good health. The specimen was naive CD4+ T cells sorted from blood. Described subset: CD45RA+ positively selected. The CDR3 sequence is CASWLGSGTQYF. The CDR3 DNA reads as TGTGCCAGCTGGTTGGGGTCCGGGACCCAGTACTTC.